The rows below give T cell receptor beta chains drawn from one sample of a study of blood T cell repertoires in COVID-19. Profiling relied on immunoSEQ multiplex PCR, and the TCRdb table lists in-frame clones only, not all of them. The repertoire holds some 200,000 clones, with approximately 80% as singletons. The specimen sequenced was peripheral blood. The source is a man aged 60 to 75 with COVID-19, enrolled during active disease. Each CDR3 is given with its conserved first and last residue. D genes are given only for firm matches. A row's size may be missing; if present it is once, few, many or a size class.

len,abundance,v_gene,j_gene,d_gene,CDR3aa,CDR3nt
16,NA,TRBV3-1/TRBV3-2,TRBJ2-5,TRBD2,CASSQDSSGRLRTQYF,TGTGCCAGCAGCCAAGACTCTAGCGGGCGATTACGGACCCAGTACTTC
16,NA,TRBV28,TRBJ2-1,TRBD1,CASSPPTGSPVNEQFF,TGTGCCAGCAGTCCTCCGACAGGGAGCCCGGTCAATGAGCAGTTCTTC
14,NA,TRBV4-1,TRBJ2-5,TRBD2,CASSQGGGEETQYF,TGCGCCAGCAGCCAAGGGGGAGGGGAAGAGACCCAGTACTTC
12,NA,TRBV5-6,TRBJ1-2,NA,CASSYTGYGYTF,TGTGCCAGCAGTTATACAGGGTACGGCTACACCTTC
13,NA,TRBV2,TRBJ2-3,NA,CASSEGGPDTQYF,TGTGCCAGCAGTGAAGGGGGCCCAGATACGCAGTATTTT
13,once,TRBV29-1,TRBJ1-6,NA,CSYRSSYNSPLHF,TGCAGCTACAGGAGCTCCTATAATTCACCCCTCCACTTT
15,NA,TRBV5-1,TRBJ1-2,TRBD1,CASSLASGGAYGYTF,TGCGCCAGCAGCTTGGCGTCAGGGGGCGCCTATGGCTACACCTTC
15,NA,TRBV5-6,TRBJ2-3,NA,CASSLRQQATDTQYF,TGTGCCAGCAGCTTGCGTCAGCAGGCGACAGATACGCAGTATTTT
13,NA,TRBV6-5,TRBJ2-7,NA,CASVGGGILGQYF,TGTGCCAGCGTGGGAGGGGGTATTCTCGGGCAGTACTTC
13,NA,TRBV16,TRBJ2-7,NA,CASSPLDSFEQYF,TGTGCCAGCAGCCCTTTGGACAGTTTCGAGCAGTACTTC
15,NA,TRBV30,TRBJ1-2,TRBD1,CAWRDRGTGSYGYTF,TGTGCCTGGAGGGACAGGGGTACGGGTTCTTATGGCTACACCTTC
16,NA,TRBV7-2,TRBJ2-5,NA,CASSLVQGKYQETQYF,TGTGCCAGCAGCTTAGTGCAGGGGAAGTACCAAGAGACCCAGTACTTC
10,NA,TRBV6-5,TRBJ1-5,NA,CASNLQPQHF,TGTGCCAGCAATCTACAGCCCCAGCATTTT
16,NA,TRBV18,TRBJ1-1,TRBD1,CASSPITGASNTEAFF,TGTGCCAGCTCACCTATTACAGGGGCCTCGAACACTGAAGCTTTCTTT
13,NA,TRBV12-3/TRBV12-4,TRBJ1-2,NA,CASSYRDGRGYTF,TGTGCCAGCAGTTACAGGGACGGAAGGGGCTACACCTTC
15,NA,TRBV7-9,TRBJ2-1,NA,CASSYSTISYNEQFF,TGTGCCAGCAGCTATAGCACAATCTCCTACAATGAGCAGTTCTTC
15,NA,TRBV27,TRBJ1-6,NA,CASIKPGQGNSPLHF,TGTGCCAGCATCAAACCCGGCCAGGGTAATTCACCCCTCCACTTT